Presented here are 7 T cell receptor beta chains from one specimen sequenced in a study of T cell repertoires in cytomegalovirus infection. These receptors lack a known antigen. TCRdb redid the calling of the reads with MiXCR, one entry per CDR3 protein. The repertoire holds approximately 770,000 distinct CDR3 sequences, with roughly 29% as singletons. Here the sequenced sample was cultured CD8+ T cells from PBMCs, taken from culture after CMV antigen stimulation. These receptors came from a human donor in good health (CMV status not recorded). Some clones in this sample may be carry-over from other donors' samples.

This chain uses TRBV5-4 with TRBJ2-5; TRBD2 agrees at 8 bases. V shed 4 bases and J 5 bases; nucleotides not matched to a gene: 13. The germline gives CDR1 SGHNT, CDR2 YYREEE (reference sequence). This CDR3 region has 16 residues. CDR3 sequence reads: CASSMLKRGLRETQYF. The CDR3 nucleotides are TGTGCCAGCAGCATGCTAAAGCGGGGGCTTAGGGAGACCCAGTACTTC.

This clonotype was observed a few times. The V call is TRBV6-2 or TRBV6-3, the J call TRBJ2-5; 9 bases align to TRBD1. This CDR3 region has 18 residues. V shed 2 bases, J shed 5 bases, and the junction held 15 bases outside the gene matches. Germline-derived CDR1 and CDR2 are MNHEY and SVGEGT. The CDR3 DNA follows: TGTGCCAGCAGTTACGGGCCGGTACAGGGGGCCCTCCGGGAGACCCAGTACTTC. It translates to CASSYGPVQGALRETQYF.

The rearrangement uses TRBV27 and TRBJ1-2; D remains ambiguous. Per germline, CDR1 MNHEY and CDR2 SMNVEV (reference sequence). This CDR3 is 12 amino acids long. Trimming shortened V by 5 bases and J by 8 bases, and 12 bases separated the two germline ends. The CDR3 DNA reads TGTGCCAGCAGTGACGGACCTTTCGGCTACACCTTC. Amino acids: CASSDGPFGYTF.

V usage is TRBV27 and J usage is TRBJ2-7; D call uncertain. Trimming removed 1 base from V and 4 bases from J, with 14 bases in between. Per germline, CDR1 MNHEY and CDR2 SMNVEV (reference sequence). The CDR3 length is 15 residues. The CDR3 DNA reads as TGTGCCAGCAGTTTATTTCCTCCCGGGTCGTACGAGCAGTACTTC. Its protein product is CASSLFPPGSYEQYF.

The V call is TRBV27, the J call TRBJ2-7; 9 positions agree with TRBD2. V lost 5 bases, J lost 0 bases, and 8 bases stayed unmatched. Germline lookup yields CDR1 MNHEY and CDR2 SMNVEV (reference sequence). The CDR3 totals 16 residues. Written as DNA, the CDR3 is TGTGCCAGCAGTCCCGAGTTAGCGGGGGCCTCCTACGAGCAGTACTTC. Translating gives CASSPELAGASYEQYF.

The chain employs TRBV5-8 and TRBJ2-7; 8 bases are a match to TRBD1. From germline, CDR1 is SGHTS and CDR2 YDEGEE. This CDR3 is 15 amino acids long. The J segment lost 7 bases and the V segment lost 4 bases, leaving 13 bases of the junction unmatched. This CDR3 is CASSGWGQAGYEQYF. CDR3 DNA sequence: TGTGCCAGCAGCGGCTGGGGACAGGCAGGCTATGAGCAGTACTTC.

The sample holds a few counts of this clonotype. This chain links TRBV4-1 with TRBJ2-5; D not certain. Germline CDR1 and CDR2: MGHRA and YSYEKL. The length of the CDR3 is 14 residues. V lost 1 base and J 3 bases, leaving 9 bases between the germline ends. Here the CDR3 reads CASSQGRGKETQYF. CDR3 sequence (DNA): TGCGCCAGCAGCCAAGGACGCGGAAAAGAGACCCAGTACTTC.